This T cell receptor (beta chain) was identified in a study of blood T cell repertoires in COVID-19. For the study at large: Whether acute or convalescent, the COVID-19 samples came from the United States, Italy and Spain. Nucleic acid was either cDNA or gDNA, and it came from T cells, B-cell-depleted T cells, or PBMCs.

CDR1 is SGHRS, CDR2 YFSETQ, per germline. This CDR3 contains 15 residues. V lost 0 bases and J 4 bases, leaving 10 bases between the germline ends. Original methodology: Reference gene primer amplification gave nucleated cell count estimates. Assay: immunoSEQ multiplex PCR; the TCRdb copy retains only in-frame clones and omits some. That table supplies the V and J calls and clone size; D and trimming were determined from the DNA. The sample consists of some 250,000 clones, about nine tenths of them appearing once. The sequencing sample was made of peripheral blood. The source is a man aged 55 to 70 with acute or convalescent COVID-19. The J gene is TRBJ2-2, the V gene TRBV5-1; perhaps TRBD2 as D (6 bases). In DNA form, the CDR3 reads TGCGCCAGCAGCTTGGACGGGAGTGGCACCGGGGAGCTGTTTTTT. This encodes CASSLDGSGTGELFF.